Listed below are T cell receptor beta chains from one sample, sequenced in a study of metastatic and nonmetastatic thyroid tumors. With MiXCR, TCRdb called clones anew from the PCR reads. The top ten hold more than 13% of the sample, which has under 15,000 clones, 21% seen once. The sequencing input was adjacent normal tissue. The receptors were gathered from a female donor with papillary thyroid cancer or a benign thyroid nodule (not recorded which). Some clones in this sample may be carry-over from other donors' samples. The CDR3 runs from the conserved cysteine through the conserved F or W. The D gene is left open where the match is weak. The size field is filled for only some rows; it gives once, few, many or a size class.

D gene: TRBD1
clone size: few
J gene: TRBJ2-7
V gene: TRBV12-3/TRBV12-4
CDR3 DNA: TGTGCCAGCAGTCCGGGGACAGGGGGCCTCTACGAGCAGTACTTC
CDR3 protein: CASSPGTGGLYEQYF

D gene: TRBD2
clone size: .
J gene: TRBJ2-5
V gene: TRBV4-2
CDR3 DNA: TGTGCCAGCAGCCCCTACTTGACTAGCGGGGTAGCTGACACCCAGTACTTC
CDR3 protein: CASSPYLTSGVADTQYF

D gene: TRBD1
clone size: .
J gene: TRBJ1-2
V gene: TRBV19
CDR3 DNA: TGTGCCAGTAGTATATACAGGGGAAGGGACTATGGCTACACCTTC
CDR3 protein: CASSIYRGRDYGYTF

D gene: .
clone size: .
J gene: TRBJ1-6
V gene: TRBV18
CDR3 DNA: TGTGCCAGCTCACCAGATCGTAATTCACCCCTCCACTTT
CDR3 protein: CASSPDRNSPLHF

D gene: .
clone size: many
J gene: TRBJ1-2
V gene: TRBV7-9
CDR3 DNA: TGTGCCAGCAGCTTATTAGGGCCGGCCGCATATGGCTACACCTTC
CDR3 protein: CASSLLGPAAYGYTF

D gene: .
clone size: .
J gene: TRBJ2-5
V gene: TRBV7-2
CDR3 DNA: TGTGCCAGCAGCTTAGTGGAGGGAACCACCCCAGAGACCCAGTACTTC
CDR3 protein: CASSLVEGTTPETQYF

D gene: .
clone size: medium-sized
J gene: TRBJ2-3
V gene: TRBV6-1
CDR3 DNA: TGTGCCAGCAGTAACCGGGACTTGTTTGATACGCAGTATTTT
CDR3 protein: CASSNRDLFDTQYF

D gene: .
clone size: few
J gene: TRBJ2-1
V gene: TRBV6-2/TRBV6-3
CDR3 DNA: TGTTCCAGCAGTTACATGAATGAGCATTTCTTC
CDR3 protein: CSSSYMNEHFF

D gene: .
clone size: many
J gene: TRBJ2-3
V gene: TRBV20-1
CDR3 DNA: TGCAGTGCCGCGGTTACTAGCACAGATACGCAGTATTTT
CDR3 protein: CSAAVTSTDTQYF

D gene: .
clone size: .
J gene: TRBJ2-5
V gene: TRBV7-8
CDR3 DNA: TGTGCCAGCAGCTTAGGAAGCGGGCGGGCCGTAGAGACCCAGTACTTC
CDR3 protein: CASSLGSGRAVETQYF

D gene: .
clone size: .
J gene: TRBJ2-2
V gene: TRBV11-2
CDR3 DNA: TGTGCCAGCAGCTCCCAAACTCCGGGACTTAACACCGGGGAGCTGTTTTTT
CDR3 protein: CASSSQTPGLNTGELFF

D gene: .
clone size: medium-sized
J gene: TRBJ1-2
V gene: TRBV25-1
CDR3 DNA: TGTGCCAGCAGTGCCTGGGGGTATGGCTACACCTTC
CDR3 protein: CASSAWGYGYTF

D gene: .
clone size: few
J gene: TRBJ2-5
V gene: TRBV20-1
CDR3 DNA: TGCAGTGCCACGGGACGGCCAGGGGCCCAGTACTTC
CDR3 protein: CSATGRPGAQYF

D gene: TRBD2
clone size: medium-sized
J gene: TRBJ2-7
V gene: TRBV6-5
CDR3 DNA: TGTGCCAGCACCCTCATAGCCCCGAAGACTAGCGCTATATCCTACGAGCAGTACTTC
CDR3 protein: CASTLIAPKTSAISYEQYF

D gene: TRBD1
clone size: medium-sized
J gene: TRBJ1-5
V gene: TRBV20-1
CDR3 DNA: TGCAGTGCTAGACCAGGGGGATTTGGGCAGCCCCAGCATTTT
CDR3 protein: CSARPGGFGQPQHF

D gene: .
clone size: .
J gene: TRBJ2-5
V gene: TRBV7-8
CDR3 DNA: TGTGCCAGCAGTTCAGGGCTGGGGGCCAAAGATACCCAGTATTTC
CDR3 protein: CASSSGLGAKDTQYF

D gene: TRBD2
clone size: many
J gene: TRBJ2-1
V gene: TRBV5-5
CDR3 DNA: TGTGCCAGCAGCAGTCCGGGACTAGCGGGAGCGCGGGAGCAGTTCTTC
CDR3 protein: CASSSPGLAGAREQFF

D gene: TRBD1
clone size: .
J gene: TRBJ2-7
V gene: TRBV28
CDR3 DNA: TGTGCCAGCAGTTACCCCGGACAGGTCTACGAGCAGTACTTC
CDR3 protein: CASSYPGQVYEQYF

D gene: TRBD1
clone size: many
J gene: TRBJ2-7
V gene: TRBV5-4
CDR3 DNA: TGTGCCAGCAGCTTGGGTCTCAGGCAGGGGGCGGTCGAGCAGTACTTC
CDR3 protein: CASSLGLRQGAVEQYF

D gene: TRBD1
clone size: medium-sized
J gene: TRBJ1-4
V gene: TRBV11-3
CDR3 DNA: TGTGCCAGCAGCTTAGTGTACCCGGGACAGGGGGCGCAGGATGAAAAACTGTTTTTT
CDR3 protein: CASSLVYPGQGAQDEKLFF